This entry lists 32 T cell receptor beta chains sequenced from one sample in a study of blood T cell repertoires in COVID-19. Only in-frame clones appear in the TCRdb table, and some are missing; sequencing was by immunoSEQ multiplex PCR. The repertoire holds 250,000 to 350,000 clones, roughly 90% seen once, with 3% to 4% in the top ten. Sample: peripheral blood. These receptors all stem from a woman aged 45-65 years with active or convalescent COVID-19.

The rearrangement joins TRBV19 to TRBJ1-5; D is uncertain. CDR3 length equals 13 residues. The ends were cut back, 6 bases at V and 0 bases at J, with 6 bases in the middle. CDR1 is LNHDA and CDR2 is SQIVND in the germline V gene (reference sequence). This CDR3 is CASSPYSNQPQHF. CDR3 in DNA: TGTGCCAGTAGCCCTTATAGCAATCAGCCCCAGCATTTT.

Only one count was recorded for this clone. The gene calls are TRBV30 and TRBJ1-6, with 9 nucleotides matching TRBD1. J gave up 4 bases and V 3 bases, and 7 bases lay outside the gene matches. Germline V gene lookup returns CDR1 GTSNPN and CDR2 SVGIG (reference sequence). CDR3 size: 16 residues. The CDR3 bases are TGTGCCTGGAGCCCCGGACAGGGGCCTTATAATTCACCCCTCCACTTT. This gives the protein CAWSPGQGPYNSPLHF.

V gene TRBV29-1 combines with J gene TRBJ2-7; 8 bases map to TRBD1. This CDR3 is built from 15 residues. CDR1 is SQVTM and CDR2 is ANQGSEA in the germline V gene. Germline trimming cut 0 bases from V and 0 bases from J; bases unmatched to any gene: 4. The chain's CDR3 is CSVEEQGEASYEQYF. The CDR3 coding sequence is TGCAGCGTTGAAGAACAGGGGGAAGCCTCCTACGAGCAGTACTTC.

V gene TRBV12-5 combines with J gene TRBJ2-2; D is ambiguous. CDR1 LGHNT and CDR2 FRNRAP come from the germline V gene. There are 12 residues in the CDR3. The germline V and J ends were trimmed by 6 bases and 9 bases, with 11 bases remaining between them. The CDR3 reads CASGLGRRELFF. As DNA, the CDR3 is TGTGCTAGTGGCCTGGGCCGTAGGGAGCTGTTTTTT.

This clone was picked up one time. The chain is built from TRBV6-5 and TRBJ1-1, with D possibly TRBD1 on 6 matching bases. Germline lookup yields CDR1 MNHEY and CDR2 SVGAGI. CDR3 size: 13 residues. V lost 5 bases and J lost 6, with 13 bases in between. The CDR3 here is CASSSRTAPEAFF. The CDR3, as DNA: TGTGCCAGCAGTAGTCGGACAGCCCCTGAAGCTTTCTTT.

The chain couples TRBV25-1 to TRBJ1-1, with 7 bases aligning to TRBD1. Germline CDR1 is MGHDK and CDR2 is SYGVNS. Losses at the gene ends were 7 bases for V and 0 bases for J; bases not matched to a gene: 5. There are 14 residues in the CDR3. The chain's CDR3 is CASTPTGMNTEAFF. The CDR3 DNA reads TGTGCCAGCACCCCGACAGGGATGAACACTGAAGCTTTCTTT.

V usage is TRBV7-9 and J usage is TRBJ1-3; D is unclear. Trimming removed 6 bases from V and 6 bases from J, with 12 bases in between. CDR3 length: 13 residues. Per germline, CDR1 SEHNR and CDR2 FQNEAQ (reference sequence). The CDR3 here is CASSRGGVNTIYF. Here the CDR3 DNA reads TGTGCCAGCAGTCGGGGTGGCGTAAACACCATATATTTT.

This sequence joins TRBV7-9 and TRBJ1-2; 9 bases align to TRBD1. The CDR3 extends over 17 amino acids. Losses at the gene ends were 1 base for V and 6 bases for J; bases not matched to a gene: 12. Germline V CDR1 and CDR2: SEHNR, FQNEAQ (reference sequence). The CDR3 is CASSLGGNRGRVNGYTF. As DNA, the CDR3 is TGTGCCAGCAGCTTAGGGGGGAACAGGGGGCGAGTGAATGGCTACACCTTC.

This rearrangement joins TRBV5-4 to TRBJ1-2; the D gene is possibly TRBD1 (5 bases). Germline assignment: CDR1 SGHNT and CDR2 YYREEE (reference sequence). The CDR3 spans 14 residues. Trimming pared 1 base from V and 5 bases from J, leaving 12 bases between. The CDR3 reads CASSLQGSRYGYTF. The CDR3 region has the DNA TGTGCCAGCAGCTTGCAGGGCTCTCGGTATGGCTACACCTTC.

The J gene is TRBJ2-7, the V gene TRBV11-1; D may be TRBD1 (5 bases). V was clipped by 3 bases and J by 5 bases, with 17 bases between them. The germline gives CDR1 SGHAT, CDR2 FQDESV (reference sequence). This CDR3 is built from 15 residues. The CDR3, as DNA: TGTGCCAGCAGCTTGGATCGCAGGGCTGGGAACGAGCAGTACTTC. Its protein is CASSLDRRAGNEQYF.

This sequence joins TRBV13 and TRBJ1-1; D remains ambiguous. The germline V gene has CDR1 PRHDT and CDR2 FYEKMQ (reference sequence). The CDR3 covers 13 residues. V lost 3 bases, J lost 1 base, and 6 bases lay in between. This CDR3 reads CASSFRGNTEAFF. The CDR3 coding sequence is TGTGCCAGCAGCTTTAGAGGGAACACTGAAGCTTTCTTT.

The gene calls are TRBV5-1 and TRBJ1-3; a weak D match, TRBD1 (6 bases). Germline V gene data show CDR1 as SGHRS and CDR2 as YFSETQ. This CDR3 contains 18 residues. V was clipped by 3 bases and J by 2 bases, with 21 bases between them. This chain's CDR3 is CASSSQGLGASTGNTIYF. CDR3 sequence (DNA): TGCGCCAGCAGCTCACAGGGATTGGGTGCTTCTACTGGAAACACCATATATTTT.

This chain uses TRBV5-1 with TRBJ2-6; 8 bases agree with TRBD1. The ends lost 1 base at V and 0 bases at J; junction bases unmatched: 6. The germline CDR1 and CDR2 sequences are SGHRS and YFSETQ. CDR3 size: 18 residues. The CDR3 loop reads CASSLSSGGISGANVLTF. CDR3 nucleotide sequence: TGCGCCAGCAGCTTGTCCTCAGGGGGCATCTCTGGGGCCAACGTCCTGACTTTC. Filled out from reference TRBV5-1 and TRBJ2-6, the complete variable domain reads KAGVTQTPRYLIKTRGQQVTLSCSPISGHRSVSWYQQTPGQGLQFLFEYFSETQRNKGNFPGRFSGRQFSNSRSEMNVSTLELGDSALYLCASSLSSGGISGANVLTFGAGSRLTVL.

This chain connects TRBV3-1 (or the pseudogene TRBV3-2) to TRBJ1-1; 7 nucleotides match TRBD1. From germline, CDR1 is LGHDT and CDR2 YNNKEL (reference sequence). CDR3 size: 15 residues. The junction had 10 bases not matched to a gene; V was cut back by 5 bases and J by 4 bases. The CDR3 sequence is CASSLQGGLGTEAFF. As DNA, the CDR3 is TGTGCCAGCAGCTTACAAGGGGGCTTGGGCACTGAAGCTTTCTTT.

This chain links TRBV5-1 with TRBJ1-2, with D tentatively TRBD1 (6 bases). V was cut by 0 bases and J by 9 bases, with 12 bases left in between. The CDR3 contains 13 residues. Germline CDR1 is SGHRS and CDR2 is YFSETQ. Written as DNA, the CDR3 is TGCGCCAGCAGCTTGGCACAGGGTAGCAGCTACACCTTC. Protein sequence: CASSLAQGSSYTF.

This chain connects TRBV6-5 to TRBJ2-1, with 8 bases fitting TRBD2. Losses at the gene ends were 6 bases for V and 4 bases for J; bases not matched to a gene: 5. Looked up from germline, CDR1 is MNHEY and CDR2 is SVGAGI. There are 14 residues in the CDR3. The CDR3 protein is CASSGLAHYNEQFF. The CDR3 DNA follows: TGTGCCAGCAGCGGACTAGCCCATTACAATGAGCAGTTCTTC.

This clone turned up a few times. The chain has TRBV27 and TRBJ1-5; tentative D call: TRBD1 (6 bases). Trimming took off 6 bases at V and 10 bases at J, with 16 bases between the two ends. This CDR3 has 13 residues. Germline V gives CDR1 MNHEY, CDR2 SMNVEV (reference sequence). CDR3 coding DNA: TGTGCCAGCAGGCCCCAGGGGCCCGGTCCCCAGCATTTT. Protein: CASRPQGPGPQHF.

The gene calls are TRBV20-1 and TRBJ2-2; D call uncertain. Trimming took 3 bases from V and 4 from J, leaving 12 bases between them. This CDR3 is built from 14 residues. The germline gives CDR1 DFQATT, CDR2 SNEGSKA (reference sequence). The CDR3 loop is CSASSTVRTGELFF. The CDR3 nucleotides read TGCAGTGCTAGTTCTACAGTACGCACCGGGGAGCTGTTTTTT.

The gene calls are TRBV13 and TRBJ2-5; TRBD2 matches 14 bases. The trim removed 2 bases at V and 5 bases at J, leaving 10 bases unmatched. The CDR3 is 18 amino acids. Germline V CDR1 and CDR2: PRHDT, FYEKMQ (reference sequence). The CDR3 DNA sequence: TGTGCCAGCAGCTTATGGGGACTAGCGGGAGAGAATGGGGAGACCCAGTACTTC. It translates to CASSLWGLAGENGETQYF.

The V and J genes are TRBV7-2 and TRBJ2-3; 9 bases agree with TRBD2. The germline V gene encodes CDR1 SGHTA and CDR2 FQGNSA. The V segment lost 5 bases and the J segment 3 bases; nucleotides outside the gene matches: 6. The CDR3 consists of 15 residues. CDR3 DNA sequence: TGTGCCAGCAGCCCCCAGACTAGCGGTACAGATACGCAGTATTTT. Translation: CASSPQTSGTDTQYF.

This clone appeared once. V usage is TRBV7-8 and J usage is TRBJ2-1; 11 nucleotides line up with TRBD1. The CDR3 has 16 amino acids. The V gene end was trimmed by 4 bases and the J gene end by 2 bases; junction bases not matched to a gene: 4. From germline, CDR1 is SGHVS and CDR2 FQNEAQ. In DNA, the CDR3 is TGTGCCAGCAGCTCAGGGACAGGGGGAGCCTACAATGAGCAGTTCTTC. Protein product: CASSSGTGGAYNEQFF.

V is TRBV10-3 and J is TRBJ1-3; tentatively, D is TRBD1 (6 bases). V was cut by 10 bases and J by 0 bases, with 16 bases left in between. The germline V gene has CDR1 ENHRY and CDR2 SYGVKD. The CDR3 runs to 15 residues. The CDR3 sequence is CATGGGPTSGNTIYF. The CDR3 DNA reads TGTGCCACTGGGGGGGGGCCCACCTCTGGAAACACCATATATTTT.

The chain uses TRBV5-1 and TRBJ2-1; 8 nucleotides match TRBD2. The CDR3 length is 14 residues. Per the germline V gene, CDR1 is SGHRS and CDR2 is YFSETQ. Unmatched junction bases numbered 6, after V lost 5 bases and J lost 5 bases. CDR3 loop: CASSHSGDNNEQFF. In nucleotides, the CDR3 is TGCGCCAGCAGTCATAGCGGGGACAACAATGAGCAGTTCTTC.

The chain has TRBV7-9 and TRBJ1-6, with TRBD1 matching over 7 bases. V shed 0 bases, J shed 7 bases, and the junction held 9 bases outside the gene matches. From germline, CDR1 is SEHNR and CDR2 FQNEAQ (reference sequence). CDR3 length: 17 amino acids. CDR3 sequence (DNA): TGTGCCAGCAGCTTAGCGGTAGGGGGCTCAATAAATTCACCCCTCCACTTT. Translation: CASSLAVGGSINSPLHF.

This chain links TRBV6-6 with TRBJ1-2; D is possibly TRBD1 (5 bases). This CDR3 spans 14 amino acids. Trimming pared 4 bases from V and 5 bases from J, leaving 14 bases between. CDR1 is MNHNY and CDR2 is SVGAGI in the germline V gene (reference sequence). CDR3 protein: CASSSTTASYGYTF. The CDR3 DNA reads as TGTGCCAGCAGTTCCACGACAGCCAGTTATGGCTACACCTTC.

The chain couples TRBV5-1 to TRBJ1-2; 7 nucleotides line up with TRBD1. Germline lookup yields CDR1 SGHRS and CDR2 YFSETQ. The CDR3 is made up of 13 amino acids. Unmatched junction bases numbered 4, after V lost 0 bases and J lost 8 bases. The CDR3 is CASSLATGDGYTF. DNA for the CDR3: TGCGCCAGCAGCTTGGCCACAGGGGACGGCTACACCTTC.

The chain recombines TRBV7-6 with TRBJ1-2; TRBD1 is a possible D gene (6 bases). Germline values: CDR1 SGHVS, CDR2 FNYEAQ. V was clipped by 5 bases and J by 8 bases, with 15 bases between them. The CDR3 covers 13 residues. The CDR3 DNA follows: TGTGCCAGCAGCCCACAGCCAGGGGACGGCTACACCTTC. Its translation: CASSPQPGDGYTF.

The chain links TRBV11-1 to TRBJ1-3, with D possibly TRBD1 on 5 matching bases. This CDR3 is 16 amino acids long. Germline CDR1 SGHAT, CDR2 FQDESV (reference sequence). Trimming took 5 bases from V and 0 from J, leaving 14 bases between them. In nucleotides, the CDR3 is TGTGCCAGCAGCCTTTCTACAGGCGGCTCTGGAAACACCATATATTTT. This encodes CASSLSTGGSGNTIYF.

In the case of this clone: Other DNA sequences of this sample code for an identical CDR3. The gene calls are TRBV5-4 and TRBJ2-7; perhaps TRBD1 as D (5 bases). V lost 1 base, J lost 1 base, and 6 bases lay in between. This CDR3 is built from 13 residues. Germline V CDR1 and CDR2: SGHNT, YYREEE (reference sequence). The CDR3 nucleotides are TGTGCCAGCAGCTTGCAGGGTTCCTACGAGCAGTACTTC. Protein: CASSLQGSYEQYF.

The chain employs TRBV10-3 and TRBJ1-1; TRBD1 matches 7 bases. With 1 base clipped from V and 1 base from J, the junction kept 3 bases outside the gene matches. The CDR3 totals 15 residues. Germline CDR1 reads ENHRY; CDR2 reads SYGVKD. The CDR3 region has the DNA TGTGCCATCAGTGAGTGGGACAGTAAGAACACTGAAGCTTTCTTT. Translated, it gives CAISEWDSKNTEAFF.

The chain employs TRBV19 and TRBJ2-2; tentatively, D is TRBD1 (6 bases). The CDR3 length is 13 residues. In germline, CDR1 is LNHDA, CDR2 SQIVND (reference sequence). V gave up 11 bases and J gave up 5 bases, with 15 bases separating them. CDR3 in amino acids: CAGRTALTGELFF. CDR3 in DNA: TGTGCCGGGCGGACAGCTCTGACCGGGGAGCTGTTTTTT.

This sequence joins TRBV29-1 and TRBJ2-7, with D possibly matching TRBD1 (6 bases). V shed 1 base and J shed 5 bases, with 9 bases lying between them. This CDR3 contains 12 residues. Germline loops: CDR1 SQVTM, CDR2 ANQGSEA. Here the CDR3 DNA reads TGCAGCGTTGAAGGGACAGACGACGAGCAGTACTTC. Translating it yields CSVEGTDDEQYF.